This passage covers 32 T cell receptor beta chains from one sample sequenced in a study of T cells after yellow fever vaccination. TCRdb reprocessed the 5' RACE reads with MiXCR, giving one entry per CDR3 protein. The data hold hundreds of thousands of distinct CDR3 sequences, with about 12% observed a single time. The sequencing used PBMCs, collected on the day of the yellow fever booster vaccination. Receptor source: a man younger than 45 who received the YFV17D yellow fever vaccine.

The chain carries TRBV7-3 and TRBJ2-2, with D maybe TRBD2 (5 bases). Deletions cut 3 bases from V and 6 bases from J, with 11 bases between. CDR1 and CDR2 (germline): SGHTA, FQGTGA. The CDR3 is 14 residues long. The CDR3 is CASSLATGSGELFF. As DNA, the CDR3 is TGTGCCAGCAGCTTGGCGACGGGGTCCGGGGAGCTGTTTTTT.

In this sample, this clonotype turned up many times. The chain couples TRBV20-1 to TRBJ1-1, with D hard to call. This CDR3 is built from 14 residues. Looked up from germline, CDR1 is DFQATT and CDR2 is SNEGSKA (reference sequence). The V end was cut by 0 bases, the J end by 1 base, with 9 bases between. The CDR3 reads CSARDPRGNTEAFF. CDR3 DNA sequence: TGCAGTGCTAGAGATCCACGTGGGAACACTGAAGCTTTCTTT.

The V gene is TRBV7-2, the J gene TRBJ1-2; 7 positions agree with TRBD1. Losses at the gene ends were 3 bases for V and 4 bases for J; bases not matched to a gene: 8. This CDR3 is 15 amino acids long. CDR1 is SGHTA, CDR2 FQGNSA, per germline. The CDR3: CASSFRATGSYGYTF. CDR3 nucleotides: TGTGCCAGCAGCTTCCGGGCGACAGGGTCCTATGGCTACACCTTC. Looking up the rest from reference TRBV7-2 and TRBJ1-2 gives the full variable domain: GAGVSQSPSNKVTEKGKDVELRCDPISGHTALYWYRQSLGQGLEFLIYFQGNSAPDKSGLPSDRFSAERTGGSVSTLTIQRTQQEDSAVYLCASSFRATGSYGYTFGSGTRLTVV.

The chain employs TRBV14 and TRBJ2-5; TRBD1 or TRBD2 may be the D gene (5 bases each). The CDR3 covers 16 residues. V lost 1 base and J lost 1, with 13 bases in between. In germline, CDR1 is SGHDN, CDR2 FVKESK. The CDR3 here is CASSQGFGAPQETQYF. As DNA, the CDR3 is TGTGCCAGCAGCCAAGGTTTCGGGGCCCCCCAAGAGACCCAGTACTTC.

In its sample, this clonotype was seen a few times. The rearrangement uses TRBV5-1 and TRBJ2-7; TRBD2 matches at 9 bases. This CDR3 is built from 15 residues. Germline trimming cut 0 bases from V and 5 bases from J; bases unmatched to any gene: 6. Germline values: CDR1 SGHRS, CDR2 YFSETQ. The CDR3 DNA is TGCGCCAGCAGCTTGGAGAGTCTAGCGGGAAACGAGCAGTACTTC. Translating gives CASSLESLAGNEQYF.

Many counts were recorded for this clonotype. V and J are TRBV27 and TRBJ1-2; D is possibly TRBD1 (6 bases). The length of the CDR3 is 15 residues. V lost 6 bases and J lost 7, with 21 bases in between. The V gene's germline CDR1 is MNHEY and CDR2 SMNVEV (reference sequence). The CDR3 DNA is TGTGCCAGCAGCCCCCTGGGGGGGCGCGATTTTGGCTACACCTTC. Residues: CASSPLGGRDFGYTF.

This clonotype has just a few counts. The chain is built from TRBV6-1 and TRBJ1-2, with D possibly being TRBD1 (5 bases). Germline values: CDR1 MNHNS, CDR2 SASEGT. CDR3 length: 13 residues. V lost 6 bases and J lost 4, with 12 bases in between. CDR3 bases: TGTGCCAGCAGACCGGGACCCCTCTATGGCTACACCTTC. It specifies CASRPGPLYGYTF.

The chain couples TRBV5-1 to TRBJ2-5; D may be TRBD2 (6 bases). Trimming shortened V by 4 bases and J by 2 bases, and 18 bases separated the two germline ends. Germline values: CDR1 SGHRS, CDR2 YFSETQ. This CDR3 comprises 16 residues. CDR3 nucleotides: TGCGCCAGCAGCCTCAGTAGGAGGGACCCTCAAGAGACCCAGTACTTC. Translating it yields CASSLSRRDPQETQYF.

This clonotype was counted a few times. This sequence joins TRBV19 and TRBJ2-1; D may correspond to TRBD1 or TRBD2 (6 bases each). Germline CDR1 is LNHDA and CDR2 is SQIVND (reference sequence). V lost 6 bases, J lost 0 bases, and 15 bases lay in between. The length of the CDR3 is 16 residues. CDR3 bases: TGTGCCAGTAGAGGGGGGCTTTTTAGCTCCTACAATGAGCAGTTCTTC. This encodes CASRGGLFSSYNEQFF.

The table lists this clonotype with a few counts. The rearrangement uses TRBV12-3 or TRBV12-4 and TRBJ1-2; the D is unclear. The CDR3 is 14 residues long. Trimming cost V 2 bases and J 1 base, with 8 bases left between them. The CDR3 sequence: CASSLRSFNYGYTF. The CDR3 DNA reads as TGTGCCAGCAGTTTACGCAGTTTTAACTATGGCTACACCTTC.

The CDR3 protein is CASSYMAPSSYNEQFF. The CDR3 DNA reads as TGTGCCAGCAGTTACATGGCCCCGAGCTCCTACAATGAGCAGTTCTTC. The rearrangement joins TRBV6-5 to TRBJ2-1; D unresolved. Trimming left V 2 bases short and J 0 bases short, with 11 bases between. From germline, CDR1 is MNHEY and CDR2 SVGAGI. The CDR3 is 16 residues long.

This clonotype was counted a few times. The gene calls are TRBV7-2 and TRBJ2-5, with TRBD2 as a possible D gene (6 bases). The germline gives CDR1 SGHTA, CDR2 FQGNSA. This CDR3 region has 15 residues. Trimming removed 5 bases at V and 1 base at J, with 14 bases between. The DNA of the CDR3 is TGTGCCAGCAGCCCCGGGTGGGGGGTCCAAGAGACCCAGTACTTC. This translates into CASSPGWGVQETQYF.

This clonotype appeared a few times. The germline gene is not matched at one end of the junction; a read error may be the cause. The rearrangement links TRBV3-1 to TRBJ2-7; no reliable D call. Germline V gives CDR1 LGHDT, CDR2 YNNKEL (reference sequence). This CDR3 comprises 11 residues. The CDR3 coding sequence is TGTGCCAGCAGCCAAGACGCTGCCTGGACCTTC. This codes for CASSQDAAWTF.

This clonotype was picked up a small number of times. This chain links TRBV10-3 with TRBJ1-1; D perhaps matches TRBD1 (6 bases). Trimming took 2 bases from V and 6 from J, leaving 16 bases between them. Per germline, CDR1 ENHRY and CDR2 SYGVKD. The CDR3 has 15 amino acids. As DNA, the CDR3 is TGTGCCATCAGTGAGGTAGGGGGGAATGTCCCTGAAGCTTTCTTT. Protein product: CAISEVGGNVPEAFF.

This clonotype has a handful of counts. The chain is built from TRBV5-4 and TRBJ2-1; 7 nucleotides align to TRBD2. Germline V gene lookup returns CDR1 SGHNT and CDR2 YYREEE (reference sequence). This CDR3 has 14 residues. J lost 8 bases, V lost 4 bases, and 9 bases had no gene match. The CDR3 loop reads CASSPGGRADEQFF. The CDR3 coding sequence is TGTGCCAGCAGCCCCGGAGGGAGGGCGGATGAGCAGTTCTTC.

This clonotype was counted between two and nine times. The CDR3 reads CASSRQSDTTNTGELFF. CDR3 DNA: TGTGCCAGCAGCCGACAAAGTGACACCACGAACACCGGGGAGCTGTTTTTT. The rearrangement links TRBV4-2 to TRBJ2-2; D is unresolved. The CDR3 sequence is 17 residues long. V was trimmed by 4 bases and J by 0 bases, leaving 15 bases between them. CDR1 and CDR2 (germline): LGHNA, YNFKEQ.

This clonotype has only a few counts. V usage is TRBV6-1 and J usage is TRBJ2-3; 9 bases map to TRBD1. The CDR3 has 15 residues. Germline CDR1 MNHNS, CDR2 SASEGT. J was trimmed by 1 base and V by 6 bases; bases with no gene match: 5. The CDR3 region is CASRDRDRGTDTQYF. CDR3 DNA sequence: TGTGCCAGCAGGGACCGGGACAGGGGCACAGATACGCAGTATTTT.

The rearrangement uses TRBV28 and TRBJ2-1, with D perhaps matching TRBD2 (5 bases). This CDR3 contains 15 residues. CDR1 is MDHEN, CDR2 SYDVKM, per germline. V was pared by 4 bases and J by 5 bases, with 15 bases between. As DNA, the CDR3 is TGTGCCAGCAGTTCTAGAGGGCACCTAAACAATGAGCAGTTCTTC. Translation: CASSSRGHLNNEQFF.

This rearrangement joins TRBV6-4 to TRBJ1-1, with 7 positions matching TRBD1. Germline-derived CDR1 and CDR2 are MRHNA and SNTAGT. With 10 bases clipped from V and 3 bases from J, the junction kept 17 bases outside the gene matches. This CDR3 spans 16 amino acids. CDR3 sequence: CANPPGGGMGDTEAFF. Here the CDR3 DNA reads TGTGCCAACCCCCCCGGAGGGGGCATGGGGGACACTGAAGCTTTCTTT.

At least ten counts were recorded for this clonotype. The genes are TRBV25-1 and TRBJ2-1, with a tentative D call TRBD2 (5 bases). V was trimmed by 6 bases and J by 4 bases, leaving 10 bases between them. The CDR3 spans 13 residues. CDR1 and CDR2 (germline): MGHDK, SYGVNS. Here the CDR3 reads CASRADLYNEQFF. As DNA, the CDR3 is TGTGCCAGCAGAGCGGACCTTTACAATGAGCAGTTCTTC. The variable domain in full, completed from reference TRBV25-1 and TRBJ2-1, reads EADIYQTPRYLVIGTGKKITLECSQTMGHDKMYWYQQDPGMELHLIHYSYGVNSTEKGDLSSESTVSRIRTEHFPLTLESARPSHTSQYLCASRADLYNEQFFGPGTRLTVL.

V and J are TRBV5-1 and TRBJ1-2; D not certain. Germline CDR1 and CDR2: SGHRS and YFSETQ. There are 14 residues in the CDR3. The germline V and J ends were trimmed by 0 bases and 8 bases, with 14 bases remaining between them. CDR3 in amino acids: CASSLAEGSNGYTF. In nucleotides, the CDR3 is TGCGCCAGCAGCTTGGCGGAGGGTTCTAACGGCTACACCTTC.

This clonotype was seen repeatedly, ten times or more. This rearrangement joins TRBV9 to TRBJ2-5, with TRBD2 matching over 12 bases. The CDR3 loop spans 17 amino acids. CDR1 and CDR2 from the germline V gene are SGDLS and YYNGEE. With 9 bases clipped from V and 2 bases from J, the junction kept 14 bases outside the gene matches. In DNA, the CDR3 is TGTGCCATCATAAGCGGTGGGACTAGCGGGTTGCAAGAGACCCAGTACTTC. Its protein product is CAIISGGTSGLQETQYF. The full variable domain, rest sourced from reference TRBV9 and TRBJ2-5, is DSGVTQTPKHLITATGQRVTLRCSPRSGDLSVYWYQQSLDQGLQFLIQYYNGEERAKGNILERFSAQQFPDLHSELNLSSLELGDSALYFCAIISGGTSGLQETQYFGPGTRLLVL.

This clonotype was seen more than once but under ten times. The V gene is TRBV7-2, the J gene TRBJ2-7; TRBD2 matches at 8 bases. This CDR3 spans 16 amino acids. V shed 6 bases and J 0 bases; nucleotides not matched to a gene: 10. Germline CDR1 is SGHTA and CDR2 is FQGNSA. The CDR3 spells CASSKSSGSSSYEQYF. CDR3 nucleotide sequence: TGTGCCAGCAGTAAGAGCAGCGGGAGTAGCTCCTACGAGCAGTACTTC.

J is TRBJ2-3 and V is TRBV20-1; D remains unclear. Germline-derived CDR1 and CDR2 are DFQATT and SNEGSKA (reference sequence). V was shortened by 1 base and J by 0 bases, with 11 bases between the two germline ends. The CDR3 sequence is 15 residues long. CDR3 in DNA: TGCAGTGCTAGAGTGGCTAGTACTAGCACAGATACGCAGTATTTT. Encoded protein: CSARVASTSTDTQYF.

This clonotype was recorded at least ten times. J is TRBJ2-3 and V is TRBV25-1; unclear D gene. The CDR3 runs 14 residues. The V and J ends lost 2 bases and 0 bases respectively, with 6 bases between them. Germline V CDR1 and CDR2: MGHDK, SYGVNS. In nucleotides, the CDR3 is TGTGCCAGCAGTGAAGAAGGAAGCACAGATACGCAGTATTTT. Protein sequence: CASSEEGSTDTQYF.

The chain has TRBV5-1 and TRBJ2-7; 11 bases map to TRBD2. Germline CDR1 is SGHRS and CDR2 is YFSETQ. Trimming cost V 0 bases and J 5 bases; bases outside gene matches: 7. The CDR3 contains 16 residues. The chain's CDR3 is CASSLGGTSGSHEQYF. The CDR3 region has the DNA TGCGCCAGCAGCTTGGGGGGAACTAGCGGGAGCCACGAGCAGTACTTC.

J is TRBJ2-7 and V is TRBV5-1, with D maybe TRBD1 (6 bases). This CDR3 is 16 amino acids long. Germline CDR1 reads SGHRS; CDR2 reads YFSETQ. V gave up 5 bases and J gave up 3 bases, with 21 bases separating them. The CDR3 DNA reads TGCGCCAGCAGGCCCGCTACGCGACAGGACCTCTACGAGCAGTACTTC. It translates to CASRPATRQDLYEQYF. Based on the CDR3 plus reference TRBV5-1 and TRBJ2-7, the full variable domain is KAGVTQTPRYLIKTRGQQVTLSCSPISGHRSVSWYQQTPGQGLQFLFEYFSETQRNKGNFPGRFSGRQFSNSRSEMNVSTLELGDSALYLCASRPATRQDLYEQYFGPGTRLTVT.

The gene calls are TRBV7-2 and TRBJ2-2; the D gene is possibly TRBD1 (5 bases). This CDR3 has 15 residues. Trimming removed 3 bases at V and 6 bases at J, with 14 bases between. The germline gives CDR1 SGHTA, CDR2 FQGNSA. CDR3 residues: CASSLRRVSAGELFF. The CDR3, as DNA: TGTGCCAGCAGCTTGCGCAGGGTTTCTGCCGGGGAGCTGTTTTTT.

The rearrangement links TRBV20-1 to TRBJ2-1, with a tentative D call TRBD2 (6 bases). The CDR3 runs 15 residues. The V gene's germline CDR1 is DFQATT and CDR2 SNEGSKA (reference sequence). The V gene lost 6 bases and the J gene lost 5 bases, with 20 bases spanning the gap. Here the CDR3 DNA reads TGCAGTGCGAGTCCCGATGGGGGGTGGGACAATGAGCAGTTCTTC. This codes for CSASPDGGWDNEQFF.

The chain employs TRBV29-1 and TRBJ2-7, with D perhaps matching TRBD2 (7 bases). The CDR3 has 13 amino acids. The germline V gene encodes CDR1 SQVTM and CDR2 ANQGSEA. The V end lost 6 bases, the J end lost 3 bases, and 15 bases lay between the germline ends. CDR3 loop: CSVGPGGVYEQYF. In DNA form, the CDR3 reads TGCAGCGTCGGCCCGGGGGGCGTCTACGAGCAGTACTTC.

This clonotype was picked up a small number of times. The chain couples TRBV7-9 to TRBJ2-4, with no clear D. Trimming removed 1 base at V and 1 base at J, with 8 bases between. The CDR3 spans 15 residues. From germline, CDR1 is SEHNR and CDR2 FQNEAQ (reference sequence). The CDR3: CASSLDGWAKNIQYF. The CDR3 DNA reads as TGTGCCAGCAGCTTAGACGGGTGGGCCAAAAACATTCAGTACTTC.

This clonotype has a handful of counts. V and J are TRBV18 and TRBJ2-1; no reliable D call. The CDR3 extends over 15 amino acids. Germline V gene sequence: CDR1 KGHSH, CDR2 LQKENI. V lost 0 bases to trimming and J lost 7 bases, with 13 bases between them. The DNA of the CDR3 is TGTGCCAGCTCACCACCAACCCAGATCCAAAATGAGCAGTTCTTC. It specifies CASSPPTQIQNEQFF.